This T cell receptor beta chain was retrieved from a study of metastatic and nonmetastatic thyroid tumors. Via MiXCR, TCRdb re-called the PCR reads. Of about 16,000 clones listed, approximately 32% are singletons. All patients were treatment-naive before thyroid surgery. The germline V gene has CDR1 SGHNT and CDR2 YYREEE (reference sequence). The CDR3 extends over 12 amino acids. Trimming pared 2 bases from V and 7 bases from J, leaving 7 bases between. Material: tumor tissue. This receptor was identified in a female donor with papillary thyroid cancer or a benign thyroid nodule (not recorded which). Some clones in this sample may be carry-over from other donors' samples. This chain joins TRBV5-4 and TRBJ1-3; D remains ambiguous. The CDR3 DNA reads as TGTGCCAGCAGCTTTGATGCCAACACCATATATTTT. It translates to CASSFDANTIYF.